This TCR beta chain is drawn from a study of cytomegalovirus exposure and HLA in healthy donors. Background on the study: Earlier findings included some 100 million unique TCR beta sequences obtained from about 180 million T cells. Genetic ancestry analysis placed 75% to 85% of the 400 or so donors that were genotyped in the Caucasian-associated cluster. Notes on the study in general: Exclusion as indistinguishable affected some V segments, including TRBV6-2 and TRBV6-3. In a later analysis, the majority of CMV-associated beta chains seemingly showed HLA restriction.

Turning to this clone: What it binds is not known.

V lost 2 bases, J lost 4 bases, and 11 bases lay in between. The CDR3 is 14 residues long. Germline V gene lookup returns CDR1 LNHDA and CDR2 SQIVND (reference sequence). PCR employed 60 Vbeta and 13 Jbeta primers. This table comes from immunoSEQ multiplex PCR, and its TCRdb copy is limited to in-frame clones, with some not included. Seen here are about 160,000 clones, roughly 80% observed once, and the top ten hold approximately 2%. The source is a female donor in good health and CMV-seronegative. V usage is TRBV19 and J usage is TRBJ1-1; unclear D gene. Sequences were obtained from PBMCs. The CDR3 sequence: CASSILGSGTEAFF. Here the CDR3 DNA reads TGTGCCAGTAGTATACTGGGGAGCGGCACTGAAGCTTTCTTT.